This entry lists 28 T cell receptor beta chains sequenced from one sample in a study of shared T cell receptors in the human thymus. Assay used: immunoSEQ multiplex PCR; TCRdb lists only in-frame clones, some missing. This repertoire shows 700,000 or so clones, roughly 85% found once; its top ten account for about 0.0098%. This sample was shared with a second study, whose subject was human thymus T cells.

Sequencing input: thymocytes. The receptors were gathered from a girl under two years old with a congenital heart defect.

The chain combines TRBV7-9 with TRBJ1-6, with 9 bases fitting TRBD1. The V segment lost 0 bases and the J segment 7 bases; nucleotides outside the gene matches: 7. Germline V lookup: CDR1 SEHNR, CDR2 FQNEAQ (reference sequence). The CDR3 has 17 amino acids. The CDR3 bases are TGTGCCAGCAGCTTAGCGCGGGACAGGGCTGGCAATTCACCCCTCCACTTT. It yields the protein CASSLARDRAGNSPLHF.

CDR3 sequence (DNA): TGTGCCAGCAGCTTCCCTAGCGGGGGACCTAGCACAGATACGCAGTATTTT. It specifies CASSFPSGGPSTDTQYF. The chain links TRBV14 to TRBJ2-3; TRBD2 matches 10 bases. J was trimmed by 0 bases and V by 5 bases; bases with no gene match: 8. CDR3 size: 17 residues. Per the germline V gene, CDR1 is SGHDN and CDR2 is FVKESK.

The chain uses TRBV2 and TRBJ1-5; the match to TRBD1 covers 10 bases. The CDR3 has 19 residues. Germline trimming cut 2 bases from V and 1 base from J; bases unmatched to any gene: 11. CDR1 is SNHLY, CDR2 FYNNEI, per germline. The DNA for the CDR3 is TGTGCCAGCAGTGAACGAGGGGGGACAGGGGTTGAAAGCAATCAGCCCCAGCATTTT. Amino acid sequence: CASSERGGTGVESNQPQHF.

V is TRBV5-1 and J is TRBJ1-1; possible D gene TRBD1, 6 bases. Trimming shortened V by 5 bases and J by 5 bases, and 13 bases separated the two germline ends. The germline gives CDR1 SGHRS, CDR2 YFSETQ. The CDR3 is 13 amino acids. CDR3 coding DNA: TGCGCCAGCAGTCGGGGGGCTACGACTGAAGCTTTCTTT. Its translation: CASSRGATTEAFF. Variable domain in full (rest from reference TRBV5-1 and TRBJ1-1): KAGVTQTPRYLIKTRGQQVTLSCSPISGHRSVSWYQQTPGQGLQFLFEYFSETQRNKGNFPGRFSGRQFSNSRSEMNVSTLELGDSALYLCASSRGATTEAFFGQGTRLTVV.

The chain combines TRBV6-7 with TRBJ2-6; no reliable D call. TRBV6-7 is filed as an ORF, its function uncertain. The length of the CDR3 is 19 residues. V was cut by 0 bases and J by 0 bases, with 15 bases left in between. The CDR3 sequence: CASSYSRSGSASGANVLTF. CDR3 coding DNA: TGTGCCAGCAGTTACTCGAGGTCCGGGTCAGCCTCTGGGGCCAACGTCCTGACTTTC.

This chain connects TRBV27 to TRBJ2-5; D is possibly TRBD2 (6 bases). The CDR3 sequence is 15 residues long. Trimming took 4 bases from V and 4 from J, leaving 16 bases between them. Per germline, CDR1 MNHEY and CDR2 SMNVEV (reference sequence). CDR3 protein: CASSSLGEVGETQYF. CDR3 in DNA: TGTGCCAGCAGTTCCCTAGGGGAGGTTGGAGAGACCCAGTACTTC.

The CDR3 sequence is CAISEKSTGNNEQFF. CDR3 DNA sequence: TGTGCCATCAGTGAGAAGAGCACGGGGAACAATGAGCAGTTCTTC. The V and J genes are TRBV10-3 and TRBJ2-1, with D maybe TRBD2 (5 bases). In germline, CDR1 is ENHRY, CDR2 SYGVKD. Trimming removed 2 bases at V and 5 bases at J, with 13 bases between. The CDR3 covers 15 residues.

This clone has only one observation. The genes are TRBV4-1 and TRBJ1-2; 7 bases are a match to TRBD1. This CDR3 region has 18 residues. V gave up 1 base and J gave up 0 bases; unmatched junction bases: 11. Germline CDR1 is MGHRA and CDR2 is YSYEKL. CDR3 sequence (DNA): TGCGCCAGCAGCCAAGGACACAGGGGCCTCATCTCTAACTATGGCTACACCTTC. Protein sequence: CASSQGHRGLISNYGYTF.

The V and J genes are TRBV5-6 and TRBJ1-5, with D hard to call. This CDR3 has 15 amino acids. Germline V CDR1 and CDR2: SGHDT, YYEEEE. Deletions cut 2 bases from V and 0 bases from J, with 9 bases between. CDR3 in amino acids: CASSFSDYSNQPQHF. As DNA, the CDR3 is TGTGCCAGCAGCTTCTCAGATTATAGCAATCAGCCCCAGCATTTT.

The rearrangement uses TRBV19 and TRBJ1-2; TRBD1 might be the D (5 bases). With 6 bases removed from V and 4 bases from J, the gap between germline ends came to 9 bases. The CDR3 is made up of 12 amino acids. Germline values: CDR1 LNHDA, CDR2 SQIVND (reference sequence). The CDR3 DNA follows: TGTGCCAGTAGCGACAGAGCCTATGGCTACACCTTC. Its protein product is CASSDRAYGYTF.

The chain couples TRBV28 to TRBJ1-2; 9 bases line up with TRBD1. The germline V gene encodes CDR1 MDHEN and CDR2 SYDVKM. This CDR3 region has 17 residues. Trimming at V came to 1 base and at J to 3 bases, leaving 9 bases not matched to a gene. The CDR3 loop reads CASSLYPRDRVHYGYTF. CDR3 nucleotide sequence: TGTGCCAGCAGTTTATATCCCCGGGACAGGGTGCACTATGGCTACACCTTC.

The chain employs TRBV14 and TRBJ2-1; 7 bases line up with TRBD2. V gave up 0 bases and J gave up 0 bases; unmatched junction bases: 5. Per the germline V gene, CDR1 is SGHDN and CDR2 is FVKESK. This CDR3 spans 17 amino acids. For the CDR3, the DNA is TGTGCCAGCAGCCAAGAAAGGGAGGGGAGCTCCTACAATGAGCAGTTCTTC. Its translation is CASSQEREGSSYNEQFF.

V gene TRBV25-1 combines with J gene TRBJ2-5, with 8 bases matching TRBD2. The CDR3 sequence is 16 residues long. After removal of 3 bases from V and 0 bases from J, the junction contained 6 bases not matched to a gene. Germline V gene data show CDR1 as MGHDK and CDR2 as SYGVNS. CDR3 sequence: CASSDWASGYQETQYF. DNA for the CDR3: TGTGCCAGCAGTGATTGGGCTAGCGGGTACCAAGAGACCCAGTACTTC.

This CDR3 reads CASTDQGVTNEKLFF. The DNA of the CDR3 is TGTGCCAGCACCGACCAGGGGGTCACTAATGAAAAACTGTTTTTT. The rearrangement joins TRBV28 to TRBJ1-4; TRBD1 matches at 7 bases. The CDR3 loop spans 15 amino acids. V dropped 7 bases and J dropped 2; count of bases not matched to a gene: 7. CDR1 is MDHEN, CDR2 SYDVKM, per germline. The entire variable domain, with the rest obtained from reference TRBV28 and TRBJ1-4, is as follows: DVKVTQSSRYLVKRTGEKVFLECVQDMDHENMFWYRQDPGLGLRLIYFSYDVKMKEKGDIPEGYSVSREKKERFSLILESASTNQTSMYLCASTDQGVTNEKLFFGSGTQLSVL.

CDR3 in DNA: TGTGCCACCAGCCCGGGATGGGCTTCAAGCTCCTACGAGCAGTACTTC. As protein: CATSPGWASSSYEQYF. The chain links TRBV15 to TRBJ2-7; D perhaps matches TRBD2 (5 bases). The germline CDR1 and CDR2 sequences are LNHNV and YYDKDF (reference sequence). Trimming left V 5 bases short and J 0 bases short, with 17 bases between. This CDR3 comprises 16 residues.

V gene TRBV5-6 combines with J gene TRBJ1-4, with D uncertain. Germline loops: CDR1 SGHDT, CDR2 YYEEEE. V lost 1 base and J lost 7, with 14 bases in between. The CDR3 spans 15 residues. As DNA, the CDR3 is TGTGCCAGCAGCTTGCTCAAGGGCGAGGGTGAAAAACTGTTTTTT. Amino acid sequence: CASSLLKGEGEKLFF.

V and J are TRBV11-2 and TRBJ2-3; 7 nucleotides align to TRBD1. With 10 bases clipped from V and 6 bases from J, the junction kept 13 bases outside the gene matches. The CDR3 is 14 amino acids. Germline V gives CDR1 SGHAT, CDR2 FQNNGV. Here the CDR3 DNA reads TGTGCCACCGGAAACCGGGACAGACAGGATACGCAGTATTTT. Translated: CATGNRDRQDTQYF.

The chain combines TRBV2 with TRBJ1-1; 8 bases line up with TRBD1. The CDR3 has 14 residues. V shed 9 bases and J 3 bases; nucleotides not matched to a gene: 9. Germline lookup yields CDR1 SNHLY and CDR2 FYNNEI. The CDR3 is CARQTGGADTEAFF. DNA of the CDR3: TGTGCCAGACAAACAGGGGGTGCGGACACTGAAGCTTTCTTT.

This sequence joins TRBV5-4 and TRBJ1-2; 9 bases map to TRBD1. Germline CDR1 and CDR2: SGHNT and YYREEE (reference sequence). J lost 6 bases, V lost 3 bases, and 12 bases had no gene match. CDR3 size: 16 residues. The CDR3 loop is CASSWETKTGGDGYTF. Here the CDR3 DNA reads TGTGCCAGCAGCTGGGAGACGAAAACAGGGGGCGATGGCTACACCTTC.

The chain recombines TRBV28 with TRBJ1-6; TRBD1 matches at 7 bases. V shed 6 bases, J shed 0 bases, and the junction held 11 bases outside the gene matches. The CDR3 is made up of 18 amino acids. The germline CDR1 and CDR2 sequences are MDHEN and SYDVKM. CDR3 residues: CASRTPGGGSSYNSPLHF. For the CDR3, the DNA is TGTGCCAGCAGGACTCCAGGGGGTGGTAGCTCCTATAATTCACCCCTCCACTTT.

CDR3 loop: CAWTIQGPYEQYF. The CDR3, as DNA: TGTGCCTGGACCATCCAGGGTCCCTACGAGCAGTACTTC. The rearrangement links TRBV30 to TRBJ2-7, with a tentative D call TRBD1 (5 bases). CDR1 is GTSNPN, CDR2 SVGIG, per germline (reference sequence). Trimming shortened V by 4 bases and J by 2 bases, and 12 bases separated the two germline ends. The CDR3 is made up of 13 amino acids.

V gene TRBV27 combines with J gene TRBJ1-2, with D perhaps TRBD1 (6 bases). V lost 2 bases and J 3 bases, leaving 16 bases between the germline ends. CDR3 length equals 16 residues. Germline V CDR1 and CDR2: MNHEY, SMNVEV (reference sequence). The CDR3: CASSLTAQGLDYGYTF. CDR3 nucleotide sequence: TGTGCCAGCAGTTTAACAGCTCAGGGGCTTGACTATGGCTACACCTTC.

The chain carries TRBV21-1 and TRBJ2-7; the table assigns TRBD2, which was not confirmed against the DNA. TRBV21-1 is reported as a pseudogene. This CDR3 is built from 10 residues. CDR3 amino acids: CASSRDEQYF. For the CDR3, the DNA is TGTGCCAGCTCGCGGGACGAGCAGTACTTC.

The V call is TRBV9, the J call TRBJ2-1; tentative D call: TRBD2 (7 bases). Germline V lookup: CDR1 SGDLS, CDR2 YYNGEE. CDR3 length equals 15 residues. V shed 4 bases and J shed 8 bases, with 19 bases lying between them. CDR3 residues: CASSLTVGGDHEQFF. DNA for the CDR3: TGTGCCAGCAGCCTCACTGTAGGGGGGGACCATGAGCAGTTCTTC. The variable domain in full, with the rest retrieved from reference TRBV9 and TRBJ2-1, is DSGVTQTPKHLITATGQRVTLRCSPRSGDLSVYWYQQSLDQGLQFLIQYYNGEERAKGNILERFSAQQFPDLHSELNLSSLELGDSALYFCASSLTVGGDHEQFFGPGTRLTVL.

The rearrangement uses TRBV6-6 and TRBJ1-6; tentatively, D is TRBD1 (5 bases). The V gene's germline CDR1 is MNHNY and CDR2 SVGAGI (reference sequence). This CDR3 has 14 residues. V was shortened by 6 bases and J by 10 bases, with 16 bases between the two germline ends. The CDR3 is CASSTGEWGSPLHF. The CDR3 DNA reads as TGTGCCAGCAGCACGGGGGAGTGGGGGTCACCCCTCCACTTT.

CDR3 coding DNA: TGTGCCAGCAGTGAATTGGGCAGGTCTAGCGGGGAGACCGCAGATACGCAGTATTTT. It translates to CASSELGRSSGETADTQYF. The chain carries TRBV2 and TRBJ2-3, with 9 bases lining up with TRBD2. CDR1 is SNHLY, CDR2 FYNNEI, per germline. CDR3 size: 19 residues. J lost 4 bases, V lost 2 bases, and 16 bases had no gene match.

The chain recombines TRBV4-1 with TRBJ2-5, with 8 bases that match TRBD2. Germline loops: CDR1 MGHRA, CDR2 YSYEKL. This CDR3 has 18 amino acids. Unmatched junction bases numbered 9, after V lost 0 bases and J lost 0 bases. This CDR3 reads CASSQDTQRGRNQETQYF. Here the CDR3 DNA reads TGCGCCAGCAGCCAAGATACCCAGCGGGGGAGAAACCAAGAGACCCAGTACTTC.

The gene calls are TRBV11-2 and TRBJ2-1; TRBD2 agrees at 8 bases. Trimming at V came to 1 base and at J to 5 bases, leaving 4 bases not matched to a gene. Germline lookup yields CDR1 SGHAT and CDR2 FQNNGV. CDR3 length: 15 residues. The CDR3 DNA reads as TGTGCCAGCAGCTTAGTCAGCGGGGGTCACAATGAGCAGTTCTTC. Translating it yields CASSLVSGGHNEQFF.